The rows below give T cell receptor beta chains drawn from one sample of a study of blood T cell repertoires in COVID-19. Repertoires were generated with immunoSEQ multiplex PCR, while TCRdb's copy carries only in-frame clones and drops some. The data contain 200,000 to 300,000 clones, about nine tenths of them singletons. Sequencing was done on a sample of peripheral blood. The receptors originated from a man aged 55 to 69 who had recovered from COVID-19. The CDR3 runs from the conserved cysteine through the conserved F or W. D genes are given only for firm matches. A clone size is listed for some rows: how often the clone was seen (once, few, many), or a class if it is expanded.

clone_size j_call v_call d_call cdr3_aa cdr3_nt
once TRBJ2-2 TRBV19 NA CASSIRVAGELFF TGTGCCAGTAGTATCAGGGTAGCCGGGGAGCTGTTTTTT
NA TRBJ1-2 TRBV7-8 NA CASSLRQNPLRGYTF TGTGCCAGCAGCTTAAGACAGAACCCCTTGCGCGGCTACACCTTC
NA TRBJ1-3 TRBV25-1 NA CASTETGHHSGNTIYF TGTGCCAGTACCGAGACAGGACACCACTCTGGAAACACCATATATTTT
NA TRBJ1-4 TRBV19 NA CASRSWTATNEKLFF TGTGCCAGTAGGAGCTGGACAGCAACTAATGAAAAACTGTTTTTT
NA TRBJ1-4 TRBV6-1 TRBD1 CASSDDEGQGNGKLFF TGTGCCAGCAGTGACGACGAAGGACAGGGCAACGGAAAACTGTTTTTT
NA TRBJ2-5 TRBV7-2 TRBD1 CASSARGPETQYF TGTGCCAGCAGCGCCAGGGGGCCGGAGACCCAGTACTTC
once TRBJ1-1 TRBV6-5 NA CASSYRERNTEAFF TGTGCCAGCAGTTACCGAGAAAGAAACACTGAAGCTTTCTTT
NA TRBJ1-2 TRBV28 NA CASSLPGGDSTF TGTGCCAGCAGTTTACCGGGGGGGGACTCCACCTTC
NA TRBJ2-7 TRBV6-5 TRBD1 CASRYRQGSSYEQYF TGTGCCAGCAGATATAGACAGGGGAGCTCCTACGAGCAGTACTTC
NA TRBJ2-2 TRBV5-1 NA CASSLGILRQSKNTGELFF TGCGCCAGCAGCTTGGGGATTTTAAGACAGAGTAAGAACACCGGGGAGCTGTTTTTT
NA TRBJ1-2 TRBV6-6 NA CASRPTGGHGYTF TGTGCCAGCAGACCCACAGGAGGGCATGGCTACACCTTC